This TCR beta chain was recorded in a study of T-cell memory formation after mild COVID-19 (dated by TCRdb to the early 2020s). Context from the whole study: TCR sequence clusters from the two donors were largely donor specific. Two young, previously healthy adult volunteers, one female and one male, were included in the cohort. In a couple of donors, T-cell clones that expanded and contracted after mild COVID-19 were followed by sequencing TCRalpha and TCRbeta repertoires longitudinally. Overall study results and their limits: Only two mild cases were covered in the study, and larger cohorts including severe cases with pre-infection samples were considered necessary. Some responding clones were found in pre-infection memory, which suggests that pre-existing cross-reactive memory T cells took part in the SARS-CoV-2 response. Balanced CD4/CD8 phenotypes were observed for clones contracting from day 15 to 85, whereas a bias towards CD4+ was observed for a second wave of clones expanding from day 15 to 37. Contracting CD4+ clones turned up mainly in the CM and EM memory subsets, whereas EMRA was where CD8+ clones were enriched. The second-wave clones that peaked on day 37 were not confirmed to be SARS-CoV-2 specific.

The run used an Illumina NovaSeq 6000. Using 5'RACE with constant-segment primers, TCRalpha and TCRbeta cDNA libraries were constructed, with sample barcodes and unique molecular identifiers added in the process. Trizol reagent was used to extract RNA from every sample. Libraries were amplified in two PCR steps, with a second sample barcode and Illumina TruSeq adapters added in the second step. The libraries were sequenced on an Illumina NovaSeq using 2 x 150 bp paired-end reads. Per the original workflow: With migec v1.2.7, reads were demultiplexed and then collapsed into UMI-guided consensus sequences. Using mixcr v2.1.11, UMI consensuses were aligned to TRA and TRB V and J templates and then assembled into clonotypes. A clonotype was counted as expanded or contracted only if both edgeR and NoisET called the change significant, with noise models trained on biological replicates. For edgeR calls, the cutoffs were a false discovery rate-adjusted p below 0.01 and a log2 fold-change threshold of 1. PCA with hierarchical clustering of max-normalized trajectories of the 1000 most abundant clonotypes was used as exploratory dynamics analysis. The CD4 or CD8 phenotype of responding clones was assigned using the separately sequenced CD4+ and CD8+ repertoires. The public reads were run again by TCRdb, first through fastp at Q25 and then through MiXCR, and only productive beta chains were kept. Rows are combined by CDR3 protein, so each entry shows the most common genes and DNA. The V and J calls and clone size are TCRdb's, not the authors'. This sample comprises approximately 340,000 distinct CDR3 sequences, 15% to 20% of them detected only once. Of the sample, approximately 20% falls within the top ten clones.

This clonotype was seen only a few times. It has no known antigen specificity. Base qualities are missing; no much larger clone stands one base away. The CDR3 has 16 amino acids, counting the end cysteine and phenylalanine. This entry keeps only the CDR3 DNA: 48 bases, framed from base 1. CDR1 is given as DFQATT and CDR2 as SNEGSKA, both from the germline V gene (reference sequence). Trimming at the junction amounts to 2 bases on V and 7 bases on J, and the germline ends lie 23 bases apart. Ficoll-Paque density gradient centrifugation was the method used to isolate PBMCs. This receptor was identified in a man aged 18 to 30 who had mild COVID-19 (a few samples of this study predate the infection). The sample titles of this study are shuffled in the database, so cell type and time point are left out; the donor was told from shared clones. The sequencing input was PBMCs or a T cell subset sorted from them (not recorded which). This receptor chain uses TRBV20-1 and TRBJ1-2; TRBD1 is a weak D gene call, 6 bases matching. The CDR3 protein: CSARFSQQGPRGGYTF. The DNA reads as follows: TGCAGTGCTAGATTTAGCCAACAGGGACCCCGCGGTGGCTACACCTTC.